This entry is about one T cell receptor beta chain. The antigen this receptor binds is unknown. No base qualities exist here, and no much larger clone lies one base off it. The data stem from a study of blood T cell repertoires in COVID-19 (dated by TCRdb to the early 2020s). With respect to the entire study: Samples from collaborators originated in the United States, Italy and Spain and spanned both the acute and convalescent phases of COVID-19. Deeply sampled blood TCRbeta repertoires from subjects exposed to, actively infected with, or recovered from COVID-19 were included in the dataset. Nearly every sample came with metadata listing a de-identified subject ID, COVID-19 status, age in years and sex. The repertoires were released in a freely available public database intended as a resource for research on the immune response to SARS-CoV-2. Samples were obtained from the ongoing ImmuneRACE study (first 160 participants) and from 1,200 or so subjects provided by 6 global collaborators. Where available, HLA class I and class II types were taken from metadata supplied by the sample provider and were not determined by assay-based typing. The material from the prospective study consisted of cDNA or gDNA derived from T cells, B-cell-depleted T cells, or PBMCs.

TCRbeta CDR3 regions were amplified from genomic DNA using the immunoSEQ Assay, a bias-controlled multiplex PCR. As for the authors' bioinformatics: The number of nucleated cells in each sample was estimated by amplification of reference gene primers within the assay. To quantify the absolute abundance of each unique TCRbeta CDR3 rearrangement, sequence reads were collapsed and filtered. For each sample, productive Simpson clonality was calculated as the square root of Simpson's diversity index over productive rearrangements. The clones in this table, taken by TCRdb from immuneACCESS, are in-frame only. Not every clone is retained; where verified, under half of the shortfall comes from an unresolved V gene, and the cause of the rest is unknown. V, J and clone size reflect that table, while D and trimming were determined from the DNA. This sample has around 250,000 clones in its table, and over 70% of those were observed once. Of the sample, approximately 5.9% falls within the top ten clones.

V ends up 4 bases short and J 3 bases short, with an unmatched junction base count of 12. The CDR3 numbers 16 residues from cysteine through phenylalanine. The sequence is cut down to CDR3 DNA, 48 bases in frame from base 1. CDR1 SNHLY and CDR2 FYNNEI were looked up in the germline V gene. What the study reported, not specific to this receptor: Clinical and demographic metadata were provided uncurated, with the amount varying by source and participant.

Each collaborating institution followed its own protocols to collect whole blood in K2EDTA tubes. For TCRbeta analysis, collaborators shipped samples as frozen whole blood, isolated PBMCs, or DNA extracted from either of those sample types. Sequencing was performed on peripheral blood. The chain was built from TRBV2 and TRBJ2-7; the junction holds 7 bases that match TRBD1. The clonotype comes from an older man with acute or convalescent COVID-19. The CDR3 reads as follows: CASSGNSRDSFYEQYF. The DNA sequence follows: TGTGCCAGCAGTGGGAACAGCCGGGACAGCTTCTACGAGCAGTACTTC.